The clone carrying this T cell receptor (beta chain) was seen repeatedly, ten times or more. Its antigen is not known. This CDR3 is 14 amino acids long. Germline values: CDR1 DFQATT, CDR2 SNEGSKA (reference sequence). Trimming took 0 bases from V and 2 from J, leaving 10 bases between them. These data originate in a study of CD8 T cells in ankylosing spondylitis. In TCRdb, the 5' RACE reads were re-called with MiXCR into one record per CDR3 protein. Of some 87,000 distinct CDR3 sequences listed, about 9% were seen once; the top ten hold roughly 5.5%. Broader study findings: Some of these motif variants have turned up before, in reports on reactive arthritis synovial fluid and blood.

This sequence was found in a male donor with ankylosing spondylitis or in good health (not recorded which). The chain combines TRBV20-1 with TRBJ2-5, with a possible D match to TRBD2 (6 bases). Sequencing was performed on blood, either unsorted or a sorted T cell fraction (not recorded which). CDR3: CSARDRGEQETQYF. Here the CDR3 DNA reads TGCAGTGCTAGAGACCGCGGGGAGCAAGAGACCCAGTACTTC.